The clone carrying this TCR beta chain was found a few times. From germline, CDR1 is SQVTM and CDR2 ANQGSEA. The CDR3 has 15 amino acids. Trimming pared 3 bases from V and 5 bases from J, leaving 16 bases between. Library preparation (for TCRbeta) was performed with unique molecular identifiers. MiXCR, run by TCRdb on the PCR reads, gives a single entry per CDR3 protein. The sample holds around 370,000 distinct CDR3 sequences, 10% seen once. The sample originates from a study of T-cell reconstitution after alpha-beta-depleted transplantation in children. The sample consisted of PBMCs from the stem cell graft donor, taken from the stem cell graft. This chain connects TRBV29-1 to TRBJ2-2; weak D call: TRBD1 (6 bases). The TCR was taken from a human donor who donated a stem cell graft to a child with acute lymphoblastic leukemia. The CDR3 region has the DNA TGCAGCGTTGATCTAGGACAGCAACGTACCGGGGAGCTGTTTTTT. Translation gives CSVDLGQQRTGELFF.